The 5 T cell receptor beta chains listed next were all sequenced from one sample in a study of T cell responses to AZD1222 COVID-19 vaccine. Sequencing was performed with immunoSEQ multiplex PCR; in TCRdb, only in-frame clones are kept and a portion is missing. The profile shows 90,000 to 120,000 clones, roughly 90% of them singletons. Source: peripheral blood, taken on day 0 of AZD1222 vaccination. The source is an adult in good health.

The chain carries TRBV19 and TRBJ1-1; possible D gene TRBD1, 6 bases. Germline V gene lookup returns CDR1 LNHDA and CDR2 SQIVND (reference sequence). V was trimmed by 8 bases and J by 5 bases, leaving 12 bases between them. The CDR3 is 12 amino acids. The CDR3 DNA is TGTGCCAGTGGGGACATCGTGACTGAAGCTTTCTTT. Amino acids: CASGDIVTEAFF.

In regard to this clone: Lacking the conserved final phenylalanine or tryptophan, this CDR3 likely reflects a read error. It is unclear where the CDR3 begins or ends on the DNA, so no DNA is shown, and the CDR3 is as TCRdb lists it. The rearrangement uses TRBV3-1 (or the pseudogene TRBV3-2) and TRBJ2-7; the D segment call TRBD1 is taken from the table without a DNA check. Germline loops: CDR1 LGHDT, CDR2 YNNKEL (reference sequence). The CDR3 is made up of 16 amino acids, end residues included. CDR3 sequence reads: CASSQDVPSLERTGPA.

The rearrangement uses TRBV20-1 and TRBJ1-1; D remains unclear. The V gene's germline CDR1 is DFQATT and CDR2 SNEGSKA (reference sequence). The CDR3 is 11 amino acids. Deletions cut 1 base from V and 5 bases from J, with 5 bases between. The CDR3 loop reads CSARVETEAFF. The CDR3 region has the DNA TGCAGTGCTAGAGTCGAAACTGAAGCTTTCTTT.

This clone was seen a handful of times. This chain uses TRBV7-2 with TRBJ2-2; D is ambiguous. Germline CDR1 reads SGHTA; CDR2 reads FQGNSA. The CDR3 runs to 17 residues. V was trimmed by 0 bases and J by 4 bases, leaving 15 bases between them. CDR3 in amino acids: CASSLAGRAASTGELFF. CDR3 DNA: TGTGCCAGCAGCTTAGCAGGTCGGGCGGCCAGCACCGGGGAGCTGTTTTTT.

The V gene is TRBV23-1, the J gene TRBJ2-7; the D gene is possibly TRBD1 (5 bases). TRBV23-1 is an open reading frame, and its role is uncertain. The CDR3 runs to 16 residues. Trimming stripped 0 bases from V and 0 bases from J, with 12 bases between. This CDR3 reads CASSQSLQDISYEQYF. The CDR3 DNA reads as TGCGCCAGCAGTCAATCCTTACAGGACATCTCCTACGAGCAGTACTTC.